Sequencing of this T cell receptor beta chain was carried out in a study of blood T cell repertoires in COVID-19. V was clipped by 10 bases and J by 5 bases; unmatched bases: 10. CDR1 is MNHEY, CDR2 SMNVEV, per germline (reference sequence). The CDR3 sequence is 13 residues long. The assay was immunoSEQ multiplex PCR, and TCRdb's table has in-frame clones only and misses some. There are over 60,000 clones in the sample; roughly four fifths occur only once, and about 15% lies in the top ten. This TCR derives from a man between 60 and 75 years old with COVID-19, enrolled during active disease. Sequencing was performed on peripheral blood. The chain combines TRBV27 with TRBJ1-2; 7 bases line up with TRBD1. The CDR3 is CANPPGQLYGYTF. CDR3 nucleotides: TGTGCCAACCCCCCGGGACAGTTATATGGCTACACCTTC.